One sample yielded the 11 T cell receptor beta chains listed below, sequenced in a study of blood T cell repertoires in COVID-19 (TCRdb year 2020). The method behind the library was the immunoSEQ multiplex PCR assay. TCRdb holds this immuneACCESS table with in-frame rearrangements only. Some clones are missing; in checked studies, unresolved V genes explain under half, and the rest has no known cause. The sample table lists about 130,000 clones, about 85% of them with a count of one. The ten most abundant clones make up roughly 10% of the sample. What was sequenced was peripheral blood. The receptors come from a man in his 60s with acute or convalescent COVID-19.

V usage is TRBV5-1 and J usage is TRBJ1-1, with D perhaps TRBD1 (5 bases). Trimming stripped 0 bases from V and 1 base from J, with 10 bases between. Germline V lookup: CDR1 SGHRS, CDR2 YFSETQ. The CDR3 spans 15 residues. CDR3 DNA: TGCGCCAGCAGCTTGGGTCAGGGTTGGAACACTGAAGCTTTCTTT. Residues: CASSLGQGWNTEAFF. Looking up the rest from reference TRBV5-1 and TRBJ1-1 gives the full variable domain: KAGVTQTPRYLIKTRGQQVTLSCSPISGHRSVSWYQQTPGQGLQFLFEYFSETQRNKGNFPGRFSGRQFSNSRSEMNVSTLELGDSALYLCASSLGQGWNTEAFFGQGTRLTVV.

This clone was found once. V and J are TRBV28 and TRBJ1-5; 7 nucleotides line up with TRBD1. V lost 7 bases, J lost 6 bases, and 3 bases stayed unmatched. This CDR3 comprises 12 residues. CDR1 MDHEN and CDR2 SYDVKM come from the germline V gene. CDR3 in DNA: TGTGCCAGCACCGACAGGGCTCAGCCCCAGCATTTT. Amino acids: CASTDRAQPQHF.

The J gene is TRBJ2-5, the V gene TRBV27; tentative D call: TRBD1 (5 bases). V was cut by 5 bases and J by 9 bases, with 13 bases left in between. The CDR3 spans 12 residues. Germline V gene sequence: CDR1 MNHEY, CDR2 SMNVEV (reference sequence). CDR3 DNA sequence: TGTGCCAGCAGTAAACTGCCAGGGCCCCAGTACTTC. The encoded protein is CASSKLPGPQYF.

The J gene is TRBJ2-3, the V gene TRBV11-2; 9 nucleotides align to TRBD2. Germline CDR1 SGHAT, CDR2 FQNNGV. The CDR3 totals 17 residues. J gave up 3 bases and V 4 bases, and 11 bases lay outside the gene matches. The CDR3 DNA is TGTGCCAGCAGCTCCAGGGTAACTAGCGGGTATACAGATACGCAGTATTTT. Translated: CASSSRVTSGYTDTQYF.

The CDR3 DNA is TGTGCCAGCAGTTCCCAGGGGACGATCTACGGCTACACCTTC. Its protein is CASSSQGTIYGYTF. This chain connects TRBV28 to TRBJ1-2, with a possible D match to TRBD1 (6 bases). CDR3 length: 14 amino acids. V dropped 4 bases and J dropped 8 bases, with 17 bases sitting between them. Per germline, CDR1 MDHEN and CDR2 SYDVKM.

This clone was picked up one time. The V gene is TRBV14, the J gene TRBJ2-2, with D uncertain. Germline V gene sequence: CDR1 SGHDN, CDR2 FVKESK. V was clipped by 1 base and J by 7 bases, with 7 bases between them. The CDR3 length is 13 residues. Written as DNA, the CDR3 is TGTGCCAGCAGCCAAGCTAGGATCGGGGAGCTGTTTTTT. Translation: CASSQARIGELFF.

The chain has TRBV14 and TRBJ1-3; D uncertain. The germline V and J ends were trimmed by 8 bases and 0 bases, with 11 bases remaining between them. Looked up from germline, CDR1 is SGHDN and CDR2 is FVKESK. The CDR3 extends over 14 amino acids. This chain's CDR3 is CASGRGYSGNTIYF. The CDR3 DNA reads TGTGCCAGCGGGCGAGGGTACTCTGGAAACACCATATATTTT.

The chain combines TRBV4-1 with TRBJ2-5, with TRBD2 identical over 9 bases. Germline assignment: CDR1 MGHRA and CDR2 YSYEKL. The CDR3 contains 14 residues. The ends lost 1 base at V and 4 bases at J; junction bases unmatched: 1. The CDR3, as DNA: TGCGCCAGCAGCCAAGGTAGCGGGGGAGAGACCCAGTACTTC. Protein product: CASSQGSGGETQYF.

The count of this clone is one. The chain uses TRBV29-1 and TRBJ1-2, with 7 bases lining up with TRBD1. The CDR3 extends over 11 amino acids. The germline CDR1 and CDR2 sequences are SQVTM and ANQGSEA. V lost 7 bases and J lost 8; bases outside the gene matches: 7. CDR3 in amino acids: CSEMTGQGYTF. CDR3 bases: TGCAGCGAGATGACAGGGCAAGGCTACACCTTC.

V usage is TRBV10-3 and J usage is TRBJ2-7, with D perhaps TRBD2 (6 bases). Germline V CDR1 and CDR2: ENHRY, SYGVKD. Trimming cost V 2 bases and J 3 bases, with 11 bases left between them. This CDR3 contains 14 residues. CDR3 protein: CAISEMRGSYEQYF. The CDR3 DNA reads TGTGCCATCAGTGAGATGCGGGGCAGCTACGAGCAGTACTTC.

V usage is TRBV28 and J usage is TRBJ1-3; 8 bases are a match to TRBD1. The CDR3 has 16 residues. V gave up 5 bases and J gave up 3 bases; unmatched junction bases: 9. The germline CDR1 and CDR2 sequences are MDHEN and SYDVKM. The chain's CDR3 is CASSPHTGGGGNTIYF. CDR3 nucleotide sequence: TGTGCCAGCAGTCCGCACACAGGGGGAGGTGGAAACACCATATATTTT. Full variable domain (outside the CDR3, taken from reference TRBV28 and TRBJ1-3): DVKVTQSSRYLVKRTGEKVFLECVQDMDHENMFWYRQDPGLGLRLIYFSYDVKMKEKGDIPEGYSVSREKKERFSLILESASTNQTSMYLCASSPHTGGGGNTIYFGEGSWLTVV.